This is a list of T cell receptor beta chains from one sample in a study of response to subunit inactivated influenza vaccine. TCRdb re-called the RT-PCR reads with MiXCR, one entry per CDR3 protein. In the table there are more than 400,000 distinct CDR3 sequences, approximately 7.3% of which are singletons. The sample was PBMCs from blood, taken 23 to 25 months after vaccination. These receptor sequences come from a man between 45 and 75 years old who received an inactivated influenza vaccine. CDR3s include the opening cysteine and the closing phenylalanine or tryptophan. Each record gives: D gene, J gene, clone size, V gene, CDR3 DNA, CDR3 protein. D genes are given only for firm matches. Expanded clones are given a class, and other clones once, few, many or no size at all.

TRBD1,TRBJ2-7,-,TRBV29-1,TGCAGCGTTGTGCTTGAGGGACAGGGGGGCCCCTACGAGCAGTACTTC,CSVVLEGQGGPYEQYF
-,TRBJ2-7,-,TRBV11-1,TGTGCCAGCAGCTTAACCCAGGGGCTTCCCTACGAGCAGTACTTC,CASSLTQGLPYEQYF
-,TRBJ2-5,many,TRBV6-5,TGTGCCAGCAGTTACTCTGTGGGTCCTTGGGAGACCCAGTACTTC,CASSYSVGPWETQYF
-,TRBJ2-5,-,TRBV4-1,TGCGCCAGCAGCCAGGATTCCCCCTTTATGACCCAGTACTTC,CASSQDSPFMTQYF
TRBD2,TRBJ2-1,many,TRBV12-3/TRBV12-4,TGTGCCAGCAGTTTCGGACTAGCGGGAGGTGAGCAGTTCTTC,CASSFGLAGGEQFF
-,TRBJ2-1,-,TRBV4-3,TGCGCCAGCAGCCAAGATCGCAGGTACAATGAGCAGTTCTTC,CASSQDRRYNEQFF
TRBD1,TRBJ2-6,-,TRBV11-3,TGTGCCAGCAGGGCAGGTGGGACAGAGTCTGGAGGGGCCAACGTCCTGACTTTC,CASRAGGTESGGANVLTF
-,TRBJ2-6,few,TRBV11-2,TGTGCCAGCAGCCCACAATTGACAGGCAACTCTGGGGCCAACGTCCTGACTTTC,CASSPQLTGNSGANVLTF
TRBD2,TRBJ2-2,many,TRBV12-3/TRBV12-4,TGTGCCAGCAGTTTAGCGGGAGGGTACACCGGGGAGCTGTTTTTT,CASSLAGGYTGELFF
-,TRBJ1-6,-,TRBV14,TGTGCCAGCAGCCAACTAAGGTCGGGGAATTCACCCCTCCACTTT,CASSQLRSGNSPLHF
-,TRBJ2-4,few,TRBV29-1,TGCAGCGTCGCCCTGGTAGCCAAAAACATTCAGTACTTC,CSVALVAKNIQYF
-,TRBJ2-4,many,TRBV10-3,TGTGCCGTTAAGGGACAAGAAAACATTCAGTACTTC,CAVKGQENIQYF
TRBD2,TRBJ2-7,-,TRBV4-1,TGCGCCAGCAGCCATAGCCCCGTGCTAGCGGGTTACGAGCAGTACTTC,CASSHSPVLAGYEQYF
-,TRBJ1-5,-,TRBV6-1,TGTGCCAGCAGGCCTACAGGGAATCAGCCCCAGCATTTT,CASRPTGNQPQHF
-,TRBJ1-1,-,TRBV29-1,TGCAGCGTTTCACCCACAGGGATTGAAGCTTTCTTT,CSVSPTGIEAFF
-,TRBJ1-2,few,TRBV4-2,TGTGCCAGCAGCCAAGATGCGGGGGCTAACTATGGCTACACCTTC,CASSQDAGANYGYTF
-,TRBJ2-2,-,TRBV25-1,TGTGCCAGCAGTAGAGAAAGGGGGACCGGGGAGCTGTTTTTT,CASSRERGTGELFF
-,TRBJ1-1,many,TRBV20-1,TGCAGTGCTAGGTGGGGACTGAACACTGAAGCTTTCTTT,CSARWGLNTEAFF
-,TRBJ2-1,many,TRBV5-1,TGCGCCAGCAGCTACCAGGCGTCCTACAATGAGCAGTTCTTC,CASSYQASYNEQFF
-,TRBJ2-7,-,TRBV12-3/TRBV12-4,TGTGCCAGCAGTGCCTATCTAAGGGCAGAGGAGCAGTACTTC,CASSAYLRAEEQYF
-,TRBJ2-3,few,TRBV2,TGTGCCAGCAGTGAAGCGCGTGACACCTCTAGCACAGATACGCAGTATTTT,CASSEARDTSSTDTQYF
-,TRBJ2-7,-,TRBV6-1,TGTGCCAGTTTTGGACGGCCGGCCTACGAGCAGTACTTC,CASFGRPAYEQYF
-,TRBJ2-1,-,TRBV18,TGTGCCAGTTCGGTGGGACGGGGGATCTCCTACAATGAGCAGTTCTTC,CASSVGRGISYNEQFF
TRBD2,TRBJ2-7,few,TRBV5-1,TGCGCCAGCAGCTTGGCCTATGGTAGCGGGAACTCCTACGAGCAGTACTTC,CASSLAYGSGNSYEQYF
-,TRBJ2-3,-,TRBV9,TGTGCCAGCAGCGCCGGGACGAGGAGGACAGATACGCAGTATTTT,CASSAGTRRTDTQYF
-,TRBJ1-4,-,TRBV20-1,TGCAGTGCTCGTCGGGGGTATGAAAAACTGTTTTTT,CSARRGYEKLFF
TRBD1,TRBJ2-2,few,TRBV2,TGTGCCAGCGGCCTTCAGGGGGACGGGGAGCTGTTTTTT,CASGLQGDGELFF
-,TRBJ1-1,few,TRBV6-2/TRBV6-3,TGTGCCAGCACCAAGACACAGGGCCAGAACACTGAAGCTTTCTTT,CASTKTQGQNTEAFF
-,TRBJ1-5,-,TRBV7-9,TGTGCCAGCAGCTTCAACCGGGGTTCAAACGTAATGCCCCAGCATTTT,CASSFNRGSNVMPQHF
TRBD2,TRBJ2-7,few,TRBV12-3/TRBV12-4,TGTGCCAGTCATACTAGCGGGACCTACGAGCAGTACTTC,CASHTSGTYEQYF
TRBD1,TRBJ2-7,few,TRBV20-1,TGCAGTGCTAGTGACAGGGTGGGTCCCTACGAGCAGTACTTC,CSASDRVGPYEQYF
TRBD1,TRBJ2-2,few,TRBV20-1,TGCAGTGCTACCTGGACAGGGAACACCGGGGAGCTGTTTTTT,CSATWTGNTGELFF
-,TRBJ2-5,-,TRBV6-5,TGTGCCAGCAGTTACTCGGCAGGGTCGCGAGAGACCCAGTACTTC,CASSYSAGSRETQYF
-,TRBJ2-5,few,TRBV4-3,TGCGCCAGCAGCCAAGAAGGGGGTTGCGAAGAGACCCAGTACTTC,CASSQEGGCEETQYF
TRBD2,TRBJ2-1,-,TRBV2,TGTGCCAGCAACCTGGGTCCGGTATTGCGGGAGGTCCCCCGGGATGAGCAGTTCTTC,CASNLGPVLREVPRDEQFF
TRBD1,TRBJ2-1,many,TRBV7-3,TGTGCCAGCAGCAAAGACAGGGGGCGCGGTAATGAGCAGTTCTTC,CASSKDRGRGNEQFF
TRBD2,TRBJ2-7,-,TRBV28,TGTGCCAGCAGCCCGATAGGGGACTACTCCTACAATGAGCAGTACTTC,CASSPIGDYSYNEQYF
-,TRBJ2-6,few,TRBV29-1,TGCAGCGGATCAACTGGGGCCAACGTCCTGACTTTC,CSGSTGANVLTF
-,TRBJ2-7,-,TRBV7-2,TGTGCCAGCCTCCCCGGGAGTCTATCCTACGAGCAGTACTTC,CASLPGSLSYEQYF
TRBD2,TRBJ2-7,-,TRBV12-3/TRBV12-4,TGTGCCAGCAGGATCACTAGCGGGAGGTCCTACGAGCAGTACTTC,CASRITSGRSYEQYF
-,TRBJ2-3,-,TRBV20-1,TGCAGTGCTCCGCCGGCTCTCAGGGAAGGTACGCAGTATTTT,CSAPPALREGTQYF
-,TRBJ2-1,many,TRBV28,TGTGCCAGCAGCGAAACTATAAGACCAGAGCAGTTCTTC,CASSETIRPEQFF
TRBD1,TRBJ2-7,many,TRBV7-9,TGTGCCAGCAGCTGGCACCGGGACAGGGGTTACGAGCAGTACTTC,CASSWHRDRGYEQYF
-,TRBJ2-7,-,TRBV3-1,TGTGCCAGCAGCCGTTTATATCAGCAGTACTTC,CASSRLYQQYF